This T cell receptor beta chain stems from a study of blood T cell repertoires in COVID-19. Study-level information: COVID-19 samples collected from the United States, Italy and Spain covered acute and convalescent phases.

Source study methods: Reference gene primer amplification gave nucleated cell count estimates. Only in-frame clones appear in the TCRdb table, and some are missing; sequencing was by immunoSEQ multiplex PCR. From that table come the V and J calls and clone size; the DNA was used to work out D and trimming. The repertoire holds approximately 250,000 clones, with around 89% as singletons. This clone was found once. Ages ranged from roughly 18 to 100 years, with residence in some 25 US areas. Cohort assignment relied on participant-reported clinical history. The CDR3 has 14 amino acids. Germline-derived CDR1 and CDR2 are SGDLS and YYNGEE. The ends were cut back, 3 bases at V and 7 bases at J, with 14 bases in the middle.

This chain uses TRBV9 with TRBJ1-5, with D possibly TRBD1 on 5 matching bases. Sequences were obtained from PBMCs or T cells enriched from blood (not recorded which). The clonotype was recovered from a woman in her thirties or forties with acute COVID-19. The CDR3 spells CASSETGAGQPQHF. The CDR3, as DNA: TGTGCCAGCAGCGAAACCGGGGCGGGACAGCCCCAGCATTTT.